The source of this T cell receptor beta chain is a study of neurological immune-mediated disorders. Study-level points and caveats: Expanded clones shared no CDR3 amino acid sequences across subjects, suggesting private repertoires in all groups.

Per the germline V gene, CDR1 is MNHEY and CDR2 is SVGEGT. The CDR3 is 13 amino acids. The ends were cut back, 2 bases at V and 7 bases at J, with 12 bases in the middle. At least ten counts were recorded for this clonotype. What it recognizes is unknown. The team produced cDNA through 5'RACE using 10-nucleotide random UMIs. Sequencing runs each yielded over 170 million TCR-beta sequences from 15-18 subjects. MiXCR, run by TCRdb on the 5' RACE reads, gives a single entry per CDR3 protein. Of some 30,000 distinct CDR3 sequences detected, about 21% appear once; the ten largest clones hold 16%. The sample taken for sequencing was PBMCs. The V and J genes are TRBV6-2 or TRBV6-3 and TRBJ2-7; weak D call: TRBD1 (5 bases). The clonotype comes from a woman aged 55-70 years in good health. The DNA for the CDR3 is TGTGCCAGCAGTTACACAGGCCTCCGGGAGCAGTACTTC. This codes for CASSYTGLREQYF.